The 8 T cell receptor beta chains below were found in one sample sequenced in a study of memory CD4+ T cells and cytomegalovirus serostatus. Here immunoSEQ multiplex PCR was the method, and the copy in TCRdb shows in-frame clones only, minus some. There are under 55,000 clones in the sample; about three quarters occur only once, and more than 1.1% lies in the top ten. Single viable CD3+CD4+CD8-CD45RO+ cells were sorted as the memory CD4+ T cells. Sequences were obtained from memory CD4+ T cells from blood. These receptors originate from an adult in good health and CMV-seropositive.

In its sample, this clone was seen a few times. The V and J genes are TRBV20-1 and TRBJ2-1; D uncertain. There are 11 residues in the CDR3. The germline V gene encodes CDR1 DFQATT and CDR2 SNEGSKA (reference sequence). Between the trimmed V and J ends, which lost 4 bases and 5 bases, there was a span of 6 bases. Here the CDR3 reads CSANRDNEQFF. As DNA, the CDR3 is TGCAGTGCTAACCGGGACAATGAGCAGTTCTTC.

The chain is built from TRBV4-1 and TRBJ1-1; no clear D gene. The V and J ends lost 4 bases and 4 bases respectively, with 7 bases between them. The CDR3 is 12 amino acids. CDR1 is MGHRA and CDR2 is YSYEKL in the germline V gene. CDR3 amino acids: CASSRGRTEAFF. The CDR3 DNA reads TGCGCCAGCAGCCGCGGGCGCACTGAAGCTTTCTTT.

This clone was counted a few times. This chain connects TRBV9 to TRBJ2-3; D gene unclear. This CDR3 has 13 residues. The germline gives CDR1 SGDLS, CDR2 YYNGEE. Trimming left V 1 base short and J 0 bases short, with 3 bases between. CDR3 protein: CASSVFSTDTQYF. The CDR3 coding sequence is TGTGCCAGCAGCGTATTTAGCACAGATACGCAGTATTTT.

The genes are TRBV12-5 and TRBJ2-5, with a weak D call TRBD2 (6 bases). The germline gives CDR1 LGHNT, CDR2 FRNRAP. V was pared by 4 bases and J by 5 bases, with 11 bases between. This CDR3 has 13 amino acids. This chain's CDR3 is CASGSSVAETQYF. CDR3 nucleotide sequence: TGTGCTAGTGGTTCTAGCGTCGCGGAGACCCAGTACTTC.

CDR3 in amino acids: CASSIKGQGNHYEQYF. As DNA, the CDR3 is TGTGCCAGCAGTATAAAAGGCCAGGGTAACCACTACGAGCAGTACTTC. V and J are TRBV7-9 and TRBJ2-7, with D possibly TRBD1 on 5 matching bases. The CDR3 has 16 residues. Germline V gene sequence: CDR1 SEHNR, CDR2 FQNEAQ (reference sequence). With 6 bases removed from V and 3 bases from J, the gap between germline ends came to 21 bases.

This sequence joins TRBV6-5 and TRBJ1-2, with D possibly TRBD1 on 5 matching bases. CDR1 MNHEY and CDR2 SVGAGI come from the germline V gene. V was pared by 4 bases and J by 13 bases, with 22 bases between. The CDR3 extends over 14 amino acids. The CDR3 bases are TGTGCCAGCAGTTTCGCCGGGGGACTTCAGATTCGCACCTTC. Translation: CASSFAGGLQIRTF.

The V gene is TRBV10-2, the J gene TRBJ2-7; D unclear. With 4 bases removed from V and 1 base from J, the gap between germline ends came to 5 bases. CDR3 size: 12 residues. CDR1 is WSHSY and CDR2 is SAAADI in the germline V gene. The CDR3 DNA reads as TGCGCCAGCAGTGTGGATTCCTACGAGCAGTACTTC. Translation: CASSVDSYEQYF.

V gene TRBV5-4 combines with J gene TRBJ1-4; D gene unclear. CDR1 is SGHNT, CDR2 YYREEE, per germline (reference sequence). This CDR3 comprises 15 residues. The V gene lost 1 base and the J gene lost 0 bases, with 7 bases spanning the gap. This chain's CDR3 is CASSLNPATNEKLFF. The CDR3 DNA reads as TGTGCCAGCAGCTTGAATCCCGCAACTAATGAAAAACTGTTTTTT.